These T cell receptor beta chains were read from a single sample in a study of T cell repertoires in cytomegalovirus infection. TCRdb called the reads again in MiXCR, with one record for every CDR3 protein. The repertoire holds nearly 700,000 distinct CDR3 sequences, with roughly 36% as singletons. These receptors' targets are unknown. The source material was cultured PBMCs, sampled from culture after CMV antigen stimulation. These receptors were collected from a human donor in good health (CMV status not recorded). Some clones in this sample may be carry-over from other donors' samples. Both conserved end residues are part of each CDR3.

>TRBJ2-7|TRBV7-9
CASGTGKYEQYF
>TRBJ2-3|TRBV12-5
CASGFQGIRGLAGEYTDTQYF
>TRBJ2-1|TRBV7-2
CASIAPGTSSHNEQFF
>TRBJ2-4|TRBV20-1
CSASTGPLAKNIQYF
>TRBJ2-5|TRBV12-3/TRBV12-4
CASRPTTSGETQYF
>TRBJ2-3|TRBV5-4
CASQLGGLTDTQYF
>TRBJ1-1|TRBV7-9
CASSSGVEGAFF
>TRBJ2-1|TRBV6-6
CASSYGRTSGRNEQFF
>TRBJ1-1|TRBV5-4
CASSSQAGYEAFF
>TRBJ1-1|TRBV6-2/TRBV6-3
CASSYLSFGGRTEAFF
>TRBJ1-2|TRBV7-9
CASRDSPYGYTF
>TRBJ2-5|TRBV7-8
CASTRWGGTTQETQYF
>TRBJ2-7|TRBV7-2
CASSFTSAAYEQYF
>TRBJ1-2|TRBV7-9
CASSPTTDRGYGYTF
>TRBJ2-1|TRBV7-2
CASSLRTSGDEEFF
>TRBJ2-6|TRBV19
CASSMTSGSSSGANVLTF
>TRBJ2-1|TRBV6-5
CASSYSRDRVNNEQFF
>TRBJ2-3|TRBV7-2
CASSYLDRRTQYF
>TRBJ2-1|TRBV7-2
CASTSGAGAYNEQFF
>TRBJ2-1|TRBV12-5
CASGKGGGSGGHNEQFF
>TRBJ2-1|TRBV7-2
CASSLSRGPEQFF
>TRBJ2-1|TRBV7-2
CASSYRAGGPSEQFF
>TRBJ2-1|TRBV7-2
CASSLDAPEYNEQFF
>TRBJ1-6|TRBV6-5
CASSYGGTGLGPLHF
>TRBJ2-7|TRBV25-1
CASSPEREQDEQYF
>TRBJ2-5|TRBV7-2
CASSNPGWYQETQYF
>TRBJ1-1|TRBV6-1
CASLLTGGHHTEAFF
>TRBJ2-7|TRBV7-2
CASSSLAAEQYF
>TRBJ1-3|TRBV7-9
CASSSYSGSGNTIYF
>TRBJ2-1|TRBV6-1
CASSEGPQPYNEQFF
>TRBJ1-1|TRBV6-5
CASSYSSREAFF
>TRBJ2-5|TRBV5-1
CASSSDWRETQYF
>TRBJ2-3|TRBV9
CASSVGVRERTDTQYF
>TRBJ1-4|TRBV2
CASSDGRRNEKLFF
>TRBJ2-3|TRBV28
CASERGSDTQYF
>TRBJ1-2|TRBV7-2
CASRMGQPFYGYTF